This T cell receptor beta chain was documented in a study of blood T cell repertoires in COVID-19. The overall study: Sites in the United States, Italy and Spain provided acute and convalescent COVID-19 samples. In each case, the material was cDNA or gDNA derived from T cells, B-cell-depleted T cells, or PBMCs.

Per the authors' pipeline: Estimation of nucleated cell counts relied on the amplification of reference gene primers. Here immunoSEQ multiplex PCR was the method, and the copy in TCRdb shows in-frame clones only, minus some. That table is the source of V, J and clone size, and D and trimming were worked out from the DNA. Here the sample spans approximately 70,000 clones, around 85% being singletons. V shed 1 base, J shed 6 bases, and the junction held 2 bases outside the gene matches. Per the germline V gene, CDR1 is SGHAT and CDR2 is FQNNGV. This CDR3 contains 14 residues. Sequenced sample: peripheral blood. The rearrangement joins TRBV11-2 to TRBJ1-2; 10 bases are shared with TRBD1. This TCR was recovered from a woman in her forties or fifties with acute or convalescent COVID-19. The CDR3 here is CASSLAGQGNGYTF. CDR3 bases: TGTGCCAGCAGCTTAGCGGGACAGGGGAATGGCTACACCTTC.